These T cell receptor beta chains were read from a single sample in a study of blood T cell repertoires in COVID-19. Method: immunoSEQ multiplex PCR; TCRdb's copy keeps in-frame clones and lacks some. The sample lists just under 55,000 clones, roughly nine tenths occurring once. The sequencing input was peripheral blood. The source is a woman aged 40-49 years with active COVID-19. The CDR3 runs from the conserved cysteine through the conserved F or W. Each record gives: V gene, CDR3 protein.

TRBV5-4,CASSLEDRVSGYTF
TRBV6-5,CASSYSDTLYGYTF
TRBV18,CASSPDRNQPQHF
TRBV14,CASSPPGFQSPLHF
TRBV11-2,CASSRRIQGSRAELFF
TRBV5-6,CASSLTTGNQPQHF
TRBV15,CATRTDRSRSSYNEQFF
TRBV7-3,CASSSGLAGVTDTQYF
TRBV4-3,CASSQDTGGSYNEQFF
TRBV5-4,CASSHDRGYGYTF
TRBV11-2,CASSWIGTGGNTIYF
TRBV11-3,CASSLDLGQRQETQYF
TRBV4-1,CASSQMAPIRRDRGNYGYTF
TRBV6-2/TRBV6-3,CASSARGGGNTGELFF
TRBV7-9,CASSPNRSNEKLFF
TRBV7-9,CASSLRDRDGGYTF
TRBV6-2/TRBV6-3,CASSYDGPGGYTF
TRBV11-3,CASSLGGYNTGELFF
TRBV27,CASSTSGRGLAEAFF
TRBV6-5,CASNKDRGRIGELFF
TRBV18,CASSPTGIGTGRPLHGYTF
TRBV9,CASSVSGTDTQYF
TRBV11-3,CASSLRIPRGGSHNEQFF
TRBV4-2,CASSQVATGSYEQYF
TRBV5-1,CASSLGVTGNYGYTF
TRBV4-1,CASSQAETGGGSEQYF
TRBV5-4,CYLGGVNTEAFF
TRBV6-2/TRBV6-3,CASSRTGGEAFF
TRBV10-3,CAISEGGLNQPQHF
TRBV2,CATGATAPYEQYF
TRBV4-1,CASSHYSATNEKLFF